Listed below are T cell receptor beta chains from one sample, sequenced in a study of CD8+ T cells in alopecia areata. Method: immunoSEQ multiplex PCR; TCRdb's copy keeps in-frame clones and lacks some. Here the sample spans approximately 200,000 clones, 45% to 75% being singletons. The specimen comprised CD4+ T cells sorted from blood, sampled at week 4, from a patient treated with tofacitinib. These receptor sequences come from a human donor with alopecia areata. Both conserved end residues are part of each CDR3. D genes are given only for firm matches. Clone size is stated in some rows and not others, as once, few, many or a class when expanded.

cdr3_aa: CASSMRKTSTDTQYF; cdr3_nt: TGTGCCAGTAGTATGCGCAAGACTAGCACAGATACGCAGTATTTT; d_call: .; clone_size: few; j_call: TRBJ2-3; v_call: TRBV19
cdr3_aa: CASSPGLAGVHYEQYF; cdr3_nt: TGTGCCAGCAGCCCGGGACTAGCGGGGGTTCATTACGAGCAGTACTTC; d_call: TRBD2; clone_size: .; j_call: TRBJ2-7; v_call: TRBV5-4
cdr3_aa: CSARRSEGYTF; cdr3_nt: TGCAGTGCTAGGAGGTCCGAGGGCTACACCTTC; d_call: .; clone_size: once; j_call: TRBJ1-2; v_call: TRBV20-1
cdr3_aa: CAWSPRRYYGYTF; cdr3_nt: TGTGCCTGGAGCCCCCGTAGATACTATGGCTACACCTTC; d_call: .; clone_size: .; j_call: TRBJ1-2; v_call: TRBV30
cdr3_aa: CSGYRGYNYGYTF; cdr3_nt: TGCAGCGGGTACAGGGGGTATAACTATGGCTACACCTTC; d_call: TRBD1; clone_size: few; j_call: TRBJ1-2; v_call: TRBV29-1
cdr3_aa: CASGGTGELFF; cdr3_nt: TGTGCCAGCGGGGGGACCGGGGAGCTGTTTTTT; d_call: .; clone_size: few; j_call: TRBJ2-2; v_call: TRBV6-1
cdr3_aa: CASSLGPNTEAFF; cdr3_nt: TGCGCCAGCAGCCTAGGGCCGAACACTGAAGCTTTCTTT; d_call: .; clone_size: .; j_call: TRBJ1-1; v_call: TRBV4-1
cdr3_aa: CASSAGNTIYF; cdr3_nt: TGTGCCAGCAGCGCCGGAAACACCATATATTTT; d_call: .; clone_size: .; j_call: TRBJ1-3; v_call: TRBV7-9
cdr3_aa: CASRLGPTGELFF; cdr3_nt: TGTGCCTCCCGACTAGGGCCCACCGGGGAGCTGTTTTTT; d_call: .; clone_size: .; j_call: TRBJ2-2; v_call: TRBV7-3
cdr3_aa: CASSLAGLYGYTF; cdr3_nt: TGCGCCAGCAGCTTGGCAGGGCTCTATGGCTACACCTTC; d_call: .; clone_size: .; j_call: TRBJ1-2; v_call: TRBV5-1
cdr3_aa: CSAVEGWGTDTQYF; cdr3_nt: TGCAGCGCTGTAGAGGGTTGGGGCACAGATACGCAGTATTTT; d_call: .; clone_size: .; j_call: TRBJ2-3; v_call: TRBV29-1
cdr3_aa: CASSFRGLSGTDTQYF; cdr3_nt: TGTGCCAGCAGCTTTAGGGGGTTGTCTGGCACAGATACGCAGTATTTT; d_call: .; clone_size: .; j_call: TRBJ2-3; v_call: TRBV5-4
cdr3_aa: CSVEETSGTGELFF; cdr3_nt: TGCAGCGTTGAAGAGACATCGGGCACCGGGGAGCTGTTTTTT; d_call: .; clone_size: .; j_call: TRBJ2-2; v_call: TRBV29-1
cdr3_aa: CASSLQGAGGELFF; cdr3_nt: TGCGCCAGCAGCTTACAGGGCGCGGGCGGGGAGCTGTTTTTT; d_call: .; clone_size: .; j_call: TRBJ2-2; v_call: TRBV5-1
cdr3_aa: CSGGQAGGELFF; cdr3_nt: TGCAGCGGAGGACAGGCCGGGGGGGAGCTGTTTTTT; d_call: TRBD1; clone_size: .; j_call: TRBJ2-2; v_call: TRBV29-1
cdr3_aa: CASSLRGLRDTQYF; cdr3_nt: TGTGCCAGCAGTTTACGTGGACTTAGAGATACGCAGTATTTT; d_call: .; clone_size: .; j_call: TRBJ2-3; v_call: TRBV6-1
cdr3_aa: CASRRLAGSTDTQYF; cdr3_nt: TGTGCCAGCAGGAGACTAGCGGGAAGCACAGATACGCAGTATTTT; d_call: TRBD2; clone_size: .; j_call: TRBJ2-3; v_call: TRBV2
cdr3_aa: CASRGTGTDTQYF; cdr3_nt: TGTGCCAGCAGGGGGACAGGGACAGATACGCAGTATTTT; d_call: TRBD1; clone_size: few; j_call: TRBJ2-3; v_call: TRBV2
cdr3_aa: CASSILAGPQETQYF; cdr3_nt: TGTGCCAGCAGTATCTTAGCGGGACCTCAAGAGACCCAGTACTTC; d_call: TRBD2; clone_size: .; j_call: TRBJ2-5; v_call: TRBV6-1
cdr3_aa: CAWSVAGAAAGNTIYF; cdr3_nt: TGTGCCTGGAGTGTAGCGGGAGCCGCGGCCGGAAACACCATATATTTT; d_call: .; clone_size: once; j_call: TRBJ1-3; v_call: TRBV30
cdr3_aa: CASRSTFEGQAFF; cdr3_nt: TGCGCCAGCAGGTCGACCTTCGAGGGGCAAGCTTTCTTT; d_call: .; clone_size: few; j_call: TRBJ1-1; v_call: TRBV4-1